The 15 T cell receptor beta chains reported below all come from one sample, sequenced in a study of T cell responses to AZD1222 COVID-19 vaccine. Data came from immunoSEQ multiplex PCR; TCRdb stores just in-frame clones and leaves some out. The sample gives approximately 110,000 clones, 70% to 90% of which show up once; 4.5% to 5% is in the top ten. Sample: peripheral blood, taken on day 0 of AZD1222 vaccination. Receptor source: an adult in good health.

CDR3 in amino acids: CASSVGEGDGQPQHF. In nucleotides, the CDR3 is TGTGCCAGCAGCGTAGGAGAGGGGGATGGACAGCCCCAGCATTTT. The rearrangement links TRBV9 to TRBJ1-5, with D maybe TRBD1 (6 bases). The CDR3 has 15 amino acids. Germline V CDR1 and CDR2: SGDLS, YYNGEE. V lost 0 bases and J 7 bases, leaving 14 bases between the germline ends.

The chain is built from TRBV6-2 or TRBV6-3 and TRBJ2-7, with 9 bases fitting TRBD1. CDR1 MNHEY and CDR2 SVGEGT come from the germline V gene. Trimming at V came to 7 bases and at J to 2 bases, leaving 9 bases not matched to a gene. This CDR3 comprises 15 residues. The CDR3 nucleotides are TGTGCCAGCATCCCTGGGACAGGGCTAACCTACGAGCAGTACTTC. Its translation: CASIPGTGLTYEQYF.

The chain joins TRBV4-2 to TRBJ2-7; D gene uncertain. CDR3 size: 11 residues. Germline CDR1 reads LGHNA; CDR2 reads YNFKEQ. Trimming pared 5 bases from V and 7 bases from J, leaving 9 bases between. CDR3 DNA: TGTGCCAGCAGCGGGCACGATGAGCAGTACTTC. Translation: CASSGHDEQYF.

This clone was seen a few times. CDR3 DNA sequence: TGTGCCAGCAGCCTTTCTACAGGAGATACGCAGTATTTT. Amino acid sequence: CASSLSTGDTQYF. The J gene is TRBJ2-3, the V gene TRBV4-2, with D possibly matching TRBD1 (5 bases). The CDR3 has 13 residues. V lost 4 bases, J lost 5 bases, and 10 bases lay in between. The germline V gene has CDR1 LGHNA and CDR2 YNFKEQ.

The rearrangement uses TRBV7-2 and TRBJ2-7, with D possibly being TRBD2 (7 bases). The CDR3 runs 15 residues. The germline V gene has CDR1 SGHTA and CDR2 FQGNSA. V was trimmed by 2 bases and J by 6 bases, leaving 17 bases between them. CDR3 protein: CASSLLGGGGGEQYF. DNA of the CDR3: TGTGCCAGCAGCTTATTGGGAGGGGGAGGAGGCGAGCAGTACTTC.

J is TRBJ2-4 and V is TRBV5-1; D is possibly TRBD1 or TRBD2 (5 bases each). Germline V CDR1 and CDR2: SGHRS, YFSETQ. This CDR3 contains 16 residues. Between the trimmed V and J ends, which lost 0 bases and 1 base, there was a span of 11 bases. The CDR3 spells CASSLGDRGAKNIQYF. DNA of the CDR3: TGCGCCAGCAGCTTGGGGGACCGCGGGGCCAAAAACATTCAGTACTTC. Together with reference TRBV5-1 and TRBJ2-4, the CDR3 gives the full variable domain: KAGVTQTPRYLIKTRGQQVTLSCSPISGHRSVSWYQQTPGQGLQFLFEYFSETQRNKGNFPGRFSGRQFSNSRSEMNVSTLELGDSALYLCASSLGDRGAKNIQYFGAGTRLSVL.

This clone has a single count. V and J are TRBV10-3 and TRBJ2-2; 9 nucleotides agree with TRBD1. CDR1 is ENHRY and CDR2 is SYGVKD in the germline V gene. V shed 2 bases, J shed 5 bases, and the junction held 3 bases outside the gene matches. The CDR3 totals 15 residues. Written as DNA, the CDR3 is TGTGCCATCAGTGAGGGGACAGGGTGGACCGGGGAGCTGTTTTTT. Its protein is CAISEGTGWTGELFF.

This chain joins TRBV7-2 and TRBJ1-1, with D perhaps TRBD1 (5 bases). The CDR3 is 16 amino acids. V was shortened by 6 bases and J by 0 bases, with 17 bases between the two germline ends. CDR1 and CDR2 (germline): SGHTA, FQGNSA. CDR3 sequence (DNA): TGTGCCAGCAGTTTGCACGCCGGGGCGGTGAACACTGAAGCTTTCTTT. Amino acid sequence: CASSLHAGAVNTEAFF. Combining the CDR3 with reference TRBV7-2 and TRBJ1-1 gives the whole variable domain GAGVSQSPSNKVTEKGKDVELRCDPISGHTALYWYRQSLGQGLEFLIYFQGNSAPDKSGLPSDRFSAERTGGSVSTLTIQRTQQEDSAVYLCASSLHAGAVNTEAFFGQGTRLTVV.

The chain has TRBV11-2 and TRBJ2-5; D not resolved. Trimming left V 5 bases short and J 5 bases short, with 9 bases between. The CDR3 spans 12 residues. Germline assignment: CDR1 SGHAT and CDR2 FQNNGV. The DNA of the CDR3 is TGTGCCAGCAGCCCTATATCTGAGACCCAGTACTTC. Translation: CASSPISETQYF.

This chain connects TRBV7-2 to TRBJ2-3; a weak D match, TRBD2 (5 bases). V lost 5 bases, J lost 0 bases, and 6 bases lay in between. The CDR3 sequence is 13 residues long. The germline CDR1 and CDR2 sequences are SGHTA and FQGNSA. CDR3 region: CASSRTSTDTQYF. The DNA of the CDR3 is TGTGCCAGCAGCCGGACTAGCACAGATACGCAGTATTTT.

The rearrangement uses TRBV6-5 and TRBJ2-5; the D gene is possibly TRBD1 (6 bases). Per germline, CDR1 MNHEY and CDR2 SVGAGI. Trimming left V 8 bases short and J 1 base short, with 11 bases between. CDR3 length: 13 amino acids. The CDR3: CASLQGPQETQYF. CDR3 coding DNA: TGTGCCAGCCTGCAGGGGCCCCAAGAGACCCAGTACTTC.

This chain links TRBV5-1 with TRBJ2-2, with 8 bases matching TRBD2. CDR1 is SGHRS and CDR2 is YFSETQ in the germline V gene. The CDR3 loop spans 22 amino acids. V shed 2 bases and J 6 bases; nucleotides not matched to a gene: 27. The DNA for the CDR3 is TGCGCCAGCAGCTTAATCGCGCGGGCTGGGACTAGAGGGGATCCGGGCGCCGGGGAGCTGTTTTTT. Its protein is CASSLIARAGTRGDPGAGELFF. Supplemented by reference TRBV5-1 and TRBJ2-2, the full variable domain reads KAGVTQTPRYLIKTRGQQVTLSCSPISGHRSVSWYQQTPGQGLQFLFEYFSETQRNKGNFPGRFSGRQFSNSRSEMNVSTLELGDSALYLCASSLIARAGTRGDPGAGELFFGEGSRLTVL.

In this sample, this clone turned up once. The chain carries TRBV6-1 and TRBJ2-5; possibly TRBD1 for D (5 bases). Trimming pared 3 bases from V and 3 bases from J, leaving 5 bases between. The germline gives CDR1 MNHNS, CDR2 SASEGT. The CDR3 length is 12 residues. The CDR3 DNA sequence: TGTGCCAGCAGTGACAGGGAAGAGACCCAGTACTTC. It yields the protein CASSDREETQYF.

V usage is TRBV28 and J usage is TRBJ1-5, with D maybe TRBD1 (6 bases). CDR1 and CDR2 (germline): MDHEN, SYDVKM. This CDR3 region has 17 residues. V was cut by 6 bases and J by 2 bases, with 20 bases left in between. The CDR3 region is CASSPPEGGGGNQPQHF. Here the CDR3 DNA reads TGTGCCAGCAGCCCTCCGGAGGGAGGGGGTGGCAATCAGCCCCAGCATTTT.

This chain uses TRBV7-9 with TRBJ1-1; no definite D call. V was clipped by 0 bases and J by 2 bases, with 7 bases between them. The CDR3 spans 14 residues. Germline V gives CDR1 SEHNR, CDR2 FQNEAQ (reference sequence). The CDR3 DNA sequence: TGTGCCAGCAGCTTAGCTGCGGTCAACACTGAAGCTTTCTTT. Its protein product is CASSLAAVNTEAFF.